The clone carrying this T cell receptor (beta chain) was detected a few times. The antigen is undetermined. The data were taken from a study of T cell repertoires in cytomegalovirus infection. Study-level background: CMV epitopes in the study were HLA-C-restricted (recently identified) and HLA-B-restricted (well studied). Indicated by public TCR beta signatures were CMV infection and matching HLA type. Study observations and caveats: Clonotype analysis showed dominance of the ex vivo response by HLA-C-restricted CMV-specific TCR beta clonotypes. Summed public TCR beta family frequency identified CMV carriers bearing the relevant HLA.

MiXCR, run by TCRdb on the reads, gives a single entry per CDR3 protein. This table has about 900,000 distinct CDR3 sequences, around 30% appearing once. The TCR was taken from a human donor in good health (CMV status not recorded). Some clones in this sample may be carry-over from other donors' samples. The material was cultured CD8+ T cells from PBMCs, obtained from culture after CMV antigen stimulation.

The CDR3: CASSPPYDNEQFF. The DNA for the CDR3 is TGTGCCAGCAGCCCTCCCTATGACAATGAGCAGTTCTTC. This rearrangement joins TRBV7-3 to TRBJ2-1; D call uncertain. V was shortened by 5 bases and J by 5 bases, with 10 bases between the two germline ends. The length of the CDR3 is 13 residues. Germline lookup yields CDR1 SGHTA and CDR2 FQGTGA.